These 5 T cell receptor beta chains originate from one sample sequenced in a study of blood T cells in healthy people across ages. The use of a sample-barcoded 5' primer and a J-beta primer mix characterized a second PCR of roughly 7 to 11 cycles. TCRdb recomputed calls from the 5' RACE reads with MiXCR, one row per CDR3 protein. The repertoire holds nearly 800,000 distinct CDR3 sequences, with about 61% as singletons. The sample taken for sequencing was blood. All receptors come from a man aged 35-49 years in good health.

J is TRBJ2-5 and V is TRBV12-3 or TRBV12-4; D perhaps matches TRBD2 (5 bases). The J call is uncertain, as TRBJ2-7 better fits the DNA end. CDR3 length: 13 residues. The CDR3 DNA reads as TGTGCCAGCCCGGTAGAGTTCGGGAACGAGCAGTACTTC. This sequence encodes CASPVEFGNEQYF.

The rearrangement joins TRBV7-8 to TRBJ2-5, with D possibly being TRBD2 (7 bases). V dropped 5 bases and J dropped 11 bases, with 27 bases sitting between them. Germline V lookup: CDR1 SGHVS, CDR2 FQNEAQ. The length of the CDR3 is 16 residues. CDR3: CASSHVQGRGSNEQYF. The CDR3 DNA is TGTGCCAGCAGCCACGTACAGGGTCGCGGGAGCAATGAGCAGTACTTC.

The chain has TRBV12-3 or TRBV12-4 and TRBJ2-5; D tentatively reads TRBD1 or TRBD2 (6 bases each). Trimming shortened V by 3 bases and J by 5 bases, and 22 bases separated the two germline ends. The CDR3 has 17 residues. Written as DNA, the CDR3 is TGTGCCAGCAGTTTGTGGGGGCGGGGAAGGCGTGAGGAGACCCAGTACTTC. It encodes CASSLWGRGRREETQYF.

Turning to this clonotype: Germline is not matched at one junction end, which may reflect a read error. This sequence joins TRBV5-1 and TRBJ2-6, with 7 bases matching TRBD2. This CDR3 contains 17 residues. Germline lookup yields CDR1 SGHRS and CDR2 YFSETQ. The CDR3 reads CARSFGGIRSGANVLTF. The CDR3 DNA follows: TGCGCCAGGAGCTTCGGGGGGATCCGGTCTGGGGCCAACGTCCTGACTTTC.

The V gene is TRBV7-9, the J gene TRBJ2-3, with 9 bases aligning to TRBD2. The germline V gene encodes CDR1 SEHNR and CDR2 FQNEAQ (reference sequence). The J segment lost 1 base and the V segment lost 7 bases, leaving 9 bases of the junction unmatched. The CDR3 contains 16 residues. This CDR3 reads CASTVSGRSGTDTQYF. The DNA of the CDR3 is TGTGCCAGCACCGTTAGCGGGAGAAGTGGCACAGATACGCAGTATTTT.